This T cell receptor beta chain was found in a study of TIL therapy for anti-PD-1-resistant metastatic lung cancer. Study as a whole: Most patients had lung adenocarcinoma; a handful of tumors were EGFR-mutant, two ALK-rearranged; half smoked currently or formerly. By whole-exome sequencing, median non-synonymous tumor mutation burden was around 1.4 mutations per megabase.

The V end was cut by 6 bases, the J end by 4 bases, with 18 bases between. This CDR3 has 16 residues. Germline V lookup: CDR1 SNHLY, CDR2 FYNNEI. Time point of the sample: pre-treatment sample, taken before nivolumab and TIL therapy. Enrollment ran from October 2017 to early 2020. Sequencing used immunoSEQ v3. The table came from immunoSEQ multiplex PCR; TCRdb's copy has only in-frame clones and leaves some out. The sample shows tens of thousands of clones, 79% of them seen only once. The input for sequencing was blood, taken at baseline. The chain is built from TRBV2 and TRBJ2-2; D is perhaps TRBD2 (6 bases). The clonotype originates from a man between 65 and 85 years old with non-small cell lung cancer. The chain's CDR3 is CASRGVGGIPTGELFF. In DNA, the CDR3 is TGTGCCAGCAGGGGGGTAGGAGGGATACCCACCGGGGAGCTGTTTTTT.